This record concerns one T cell receptor (beta chain) sequence. This clonotype was observed once. It has no known antigen specificity. Base qualities are not provided; no much larger clone lies one nucleotide away. The library relied on 5' RACE. A second PCR of about 7 to 12 cycles was performed with a sample-barcoded 5' primer and a J-beta primer mix. A unique molecular identifier was introduced onto each TCR beta cDNA molecule by a template-switch 5' adaptor carrying 12 random nucleotides. Each sample yielded at least 2.5 million CDR3-containing paired-end reads. First-strand cDNA synthesis was performed from all RNA using the Mint cDNA synthesis kit, with priming by a TRBC-specific oligonucleotide. Following uracil-DNA glycosylase treatment, a first 18-cycle PCR with universal primers M1SS and BC2_uni_R was performed on all cDNA. On the authors' methods: For normalization, 1 million high-quality reads, each with a distinct molecular identifier, were randomly selected from each sample. Reads sharing molecular identifiers were discarded rather than binned into consensus sequences. MiTCR, with a Q25 quality threshold and the strictest error-elimination algorithm, was used for CDR3 identification, clonotype clustering and error correction. A nonparametric unseen species model using Euler transformation provided a lower-bound estimate of total TCR beta diversity. The raw public reads went through TCRdb reprocessing: fastp at Q25, MiXCR clone calling, in-frame beta chains kept. Records with the same CDR3 protein are collapsed into one entry carrying the most frequent genes and DNA. TCRdb, rather than the study authors, made the V and J calls. The sample includes 1.8 million or so distinct CDR3 sequences, with about 39% observed a single time. Roughly 23% of the sample lies in the top ten.

The CDR3 has 16 amino acids, counting the end cysteine and phenylalanine. Only CDR3 DNA is held: 48 bases, read in frame from base 1. CDR1 and CDR2 were assigned from the germline V gene as MGHRA and YSYEKL. V is reduced by 3 bases and J by 3 bases, leaving a spacing of 14 bases between them. This specimen belongs to a study of blood T cells in healthy people across ages (dated by TCRdb to between 2014 and 2017). With regard to the full study: In model experiments, template switching captured about one uniquely barcoded TCR beta cDNA molecule for every two T cells. To avoid experimental bias, donors of different ages were spread randomly across the sequencing lanes. Donors were grouped into four age groups: young (average approximately 15 years), middle-aged (over 35), aged (around 62) and long-lived (approximately 82). Two additional independent replicas of 1 million unique cDNA reads from the same blood draw were analyzed for two donors (one aged 18 to 29 and one aged 80 or older). To track age-related changes in TCR beta repertoire diversity, the study relied on deep sequencing normalized with unique cDNA molecular identifiers. The investigation overall reported the following: Conclusive comparison of naive and antigen-experienced compartments was prevented by the profiling of bulk unsorted PBMCs. The CMV infection status of donors was not known, potentially confounding age-related changes in expanded clonotypes. A strong correlation was found between observed TCR beta diversity and the percentage of naive T cells measured by flow cytometry. As age increased, observed TCR beta diversity per million T cells dropped in a roughly linear way, and a significant reduction was already evident by age about 36. Compared with the aged group, more naive CD4+ T cells, fewer expanded clones and increased TCR diversity were shown by the long-lived group, suggesting age selection. Estimates of total diversity based on one million sequenced T cells were regarded as lower bounds and as underestimates.

The donors were roughly 40 Caucasian individuals from Russia, aged roughly 6 to 100 years, who were systemically healthy. Each donor gave 8.5 to 10 milliliters of peripheral blood, collected into EDTA-treated Vacutainer tubes. PBMCs were isolated by Ficoll-Paque density-gradient centrifugation, with at least 6 million obtained per sample. Trizol reagent was used to extract total RNA from the PBMCs, yielding at least 5 micrograms per sample. For every donor, flow cytometry on a PBMC aliquot measured the percentage of naive CD45RAhigh/CD27high T cells. The sequence derives from a human donor in good health. The sequencing input was blood. Recombination joined TRBV4-1 with TRBJ1-4; D gene: possibly TRBD1, on 6 matching bases. At the DNA level, the sequence is TGCGCCAGCAGCCACACAGGGCCCGGAGCTAATGAAAAACTGTTTTTT. Its amino acids are CASSHTGPGANEKLFF.